The 21 T cell receptor beta chains listed next were all sequenced from one sample in a study of blood T cell repertoires in COVID-19. Clones were read by immunoSEQ multiplex PCR, and TCRdb kept only the in-frame ones, dropping some. The sample contains fewer than 200,000 clones, about 85% of which appear only once. Sequenced sample: peripheral blood. The receptor source for this set is a man between 40 and 49 years old with acute or convalescent COVID-19.

The chain combines TRBV5-4 with TRBJ2-1; possibly TRBD1 for D (6 bases). The germline CDR1 and CDR2 sequences are SGHNT and YYREEE (reference sequence). The CDR3 is 14 residues long. V shed 4 bases and J shed 4 bases, with 12 bases lying between them. The CDR3 DNA reads TGTGCCAGCAGCCCCTACAGGGTTTACAATGAGCAGTTCTTC. Translated, it gives CASSPYRVYNEQFF.

Worth noting for this clone: This sample includes further DNA sequences coding for the same CDR3. The chain couples TRBV2 to TRBJ1-1; 9 nucleotides match TRBD1. Germline CDR1 reads SNHLY; CDR2 reads FYNNEI. This CDR3 is 12 amino acids long. V lost 4 bases and J lost 7; bases outside the gene matches: 1. CDR3 in DNA: TGTGCCAGCAGTGGGGACAGGGATGAAGCTTTCTTT. Residues: CASSGDRDEAFF. Full variable domain (rest looked up from reference TRBV2 and TRBJ1-1): EPEVTQTPSHQVTQMGQEVILRCVPISNHLYFYWYRQILGQKVEFLVSFYNNEISEKSEIFDDQFSVERPDGSNFTLKIRSTKLEDSAMYFCASSGDRDEAFFGQGTRLTVV.

As concerns this clone: The junction departs from germline at one end; a sequencing error may be responsible. The V and J genes are TRBV9 and TRBJ1-2, with a possible D match to TRBD1 (5 bases). From germline, CDR1 is SGDLS and CDR2 YYNGEE. The CDR3 totals 11 residues. The CDR3 is CASSRDGTRSF. DNA of the CDR3: TGTGCCAGCAGTCGTGACGGGACTAGGTCCTTC. Complete variable domain (other parts from reference TRBV9 and TRBJ1-2): DSGVTQTPKHLITATGQRVTLRCSPRSGDLSVYWYQQSLDQGLQFLIQYYNGEERAKGNILERFSAQQFPDLHSELNLSSLELGDSALYFCASSRDGTRSFGSGTRLTVV.

The CDR3: CASSLDGAEGEKLFF. CDR3 sequence (DNA): TGCGCCAGCAGCTTGGACGGGGCGGAGGGGGAAAAACTGTTTTTT. This sequence joins TRBV5-1 and TRBJ1-4; TRBD1 might be the D (5 bases). The V gene's germline CDR1 is SGHRS and CDR2 YFSETQ. Trimming removed 0 bases at V and 8 bases at J, with 14 bases between. The CDR3 runs to 15 residues.

This chain connects TRBV14 to TRBJ1-2; tentatively, D is TRBD1 (5 bases). Germline-derived CDR1 and CDR2 are SGHDN and FVKESK. V shed 1 base and J shed 8 bases, with 8 bases lying between them. The CDR3 consists of 12 residues. The CDR3: CASSQAGYGYTF. CDR3 bases: TGTGCCAGCAGCCAAGCAGGGTACGGCTACACCTTC.

The V and J genes are TRBV28 and TRBJ1-6, with unresolved D. The V end lost 2 bases, the J end lost 5 bases, and 7 bases lay between the germline ends. This CDR3 comprises 14 residues. Germline V gene data show CDR1 as MDHEN and CDR2 as SYDVKM. The CDR3 spells CASSLQINNSPLHF. The CDR3 coding sequence is TGTGCCAGCAGTTTACAGATTAATAATTCACCCCTCCACTTT.

The genes are TRBV27 and TRBJ2-2, with D hard to call. V was trimmed by 3 bases and J by 4 bases, leaving 12 bases between them. Per germline, CDR1 MNHEY and CDR2 SMNVEV (reference sequence). The CDR3 consists of 15 residues. The CDR3 nucleotides read TGTGCCAGCAGTTTTGCGTCAGGCAGCACCGGGGAGCTGTTTTTT. As protein: CASSFASGSTGELFF.

The chain links TRBV11-2 to TRBJ2-2; no clear D gene. The CDR3 extends over 18 amino acids. V gave up 4 bases and J gave up 0 bases, with 18 bases separating them. Germline-derived CDR1 and CDR2 are SGHAT and FQNNGV. The CDR3 spells CASSSLWSGSSNTGELFF. CDR3 coding DNA: TGTGCCAGCAGCTCTCTTTGGAGTGGATCTTCGAACACCGGGGAGCTGTTTTTT.

The V and J genes are TRBV18 and TRBJ2-1; D unclear. The V and J ends lost 3 bases and 3 bases respectively, with 12 bases between them. Germline lookup yields CDR1 KGHSH and CDR2 LQKENI. The CDR3 length is 15 residues. The CDR3 loop reads CASSPAAQVYNEQFF. Here the CDR3 DNA reads TGTGCCAGCTCACCCGCCGCCCAGGTCTACAATGAGCAGTTCTTC.

This clone appeared many times. The V gene is TRBV28, the J gene TRBJ2-2, with 10 positions matching TRBD1. The V gene's germline CDR1 is MDHEN and CDR2 SYDVKM. The V segment lost 4 bases and the J segment 5 bases; nucleotides outside the gene matches: 4. This CDR3 spans 15 amino acids. This CDR3 reads CASSWRTGGTGELFF. In DNA, the CDR3 is TGTGCCAGCAGTTGGAGGACAGGGGGTACCGGGGAGCTGTTTTTT.

V usage is TRBV29-1 and J usage is TRBJ2-3; 7 nucleotides agree with TRBD2. Germline V gene data show CDR1 as SQVTM and CDR2 as ANQGSEA. J was trimmed by 6 bases and V by 6 bases; bases with no gene match: 12. The CDR3 extends over 14 amino acids. The CDR3 DNA reads as TGCAGCGTAGGGAACGGGGGGTGGGGTGATACGCAGTATTTT. Encoded protein: CSVGNGGWGDTQYF.

The chain has TRBV28 and TRBJ1-1; 8 positions match TRBD1. V was clipped by 8 bases and J by 5 bases; unmatched bases: 10. The CDR3 spans 14 residues. Germline CDR1 reads MDHEN; CDR2 reads SYDVKM. CDR3 region: CASHRQGRWTEAFF. The CDR3 DNA is TGTGCCAGCCACCGACAGGGGCGATGGACTGAAGCTTTCTTT. The full variable domain, its missing parts supplied by reference TRBV28 and TRBJ1-1, is DVKVTQSSRYLVKRTGEKVFLECVQDMDHENMFWYRQDPGLGLRLIYFSYDVKMKEKGDIPEGYSVSREKKERFSLILESASTNQTSMYLCASHRQGRWTEAFFGQGTRLTVV.

This chain joins TRBV2 and TRBJ2-5, with 11 bases that match TRBD2. Unmatched junction bases numbered 8, after V lost 6 bases and J lost 2 bases. Looked up from germline, CDR1 is SNHLY and CDR2 is FYNNEI. This CDR3 contains 16 residues. DNA for the CDR3: TGTGCCAGCAGCGCCCTAGCGGGGGGCGGTCAAGAGACCCAGTACTTC. Residues: CASSALAGGGQETQYF.

This clone was counted once. V and J are TRBV9 and TRBJ2-3; TRBD1 agrees at 10 bases. The CDR3 totals 15 residues. Germline CDR1 and CDR2: SGDLS and YYNGEE. V shed 1 base, J shed 3 bases, and the junction held 2 bases outside the gene matches. The CDR3 here is CASSVMGQGTDTQYF. Here the CDR3 DNA reads TGTGCCAGCAGCGTAATGGGACAGGGGACAGATACGCAGTATTTT. Using reference TRBV9 and TRBJ2-3 for the parts outside the CDR3, the full variable domain is DSGVTQTPKHLITATGQRVTLRCSPRSGDLSVYWYQQSLDQGLQFLIQYYNGEERAKGNILERFSAQQFPDLHSELNLSSLELGDSALYFCASSVMGQGTDTQYFGPGTRLTVL.

The V and J genes are TRBV7-6 and TRBJ2-7; 7 positions agree with TRBD2. Trimming at V came to 0 bases and at J to 4 bases, leaving 3 bases not matched to a gene. The CDR3 consists of 14 residues. The V gene's germline CDR1 is SGHVS and CDR2 FNYEAQ. Written as DNA, the CDR3 is TGTGCCAGCAGCTTAGCGGGGGGGTCTTACGAGCAGTACTTC. It yields the protein CASSLAGGSYEQYF.

The CDR3 sequence is CAWSPQGLGGYTF. CDR3 bases: TGTGCCTGGAGTCCCCAGGGGCTTGGTGGCTACACCTTC. V usage is TRBV30 and J usage is TRBJ1-2; tentatively, D is TRBD1 (6 bases). This CDR3 has 13 amino acids. From germline, CDR1 is GTSNPN and CDR2 SVGIG (reference sequence). The V and J ends lost 2 bases and 7 bases respectively, with 14 bases between them.

The chain links TRBV7-8 to TRBJ1-5; D is possibly TRBD1 (6 bases). The ends were cut back, 1 base at V and 8 bases at J, with 15 bases in the middle. Germline values: CDR1 SGHVS, CDR2 FQNEAQ. CDR3 size: 15 residues. As DNA, the CDR3 is TGTGCCAGCAGCTTAGACGGACAGCCTTCAGAGCCCCAGCATTTT. This sequence encodes CASSLDGQPSEPQHF.

The rearrangement joins TRBV29-1 to TRBJ2-7, with 10 bases aligning to TRBD1. V shed 7 bases and J 6 bases; nucleotides not matched to a gene: 3. Looked up from germline, CDR1 is SQVTM and CDR2 is ANQGSEA. This CDR3 is 11 amino acids long. The DNA of the CDR3 is TGCAGCGCTTGGACAGGGGGCGAGCAGTACTTC. Protein product: CSAWTGGEQYF.

The CDR3 is CASSYPAGSGELFF. CDR3 in DNA: TGTGCCAGCAGTTACCCCGCCGGGTCCGGGGAGCTGTTTTTT. This chain uses TRBV6-5 with TRBJ2-2, with D unresolved. Trimming took off 2 bases at V and 6 bases at J, with 10 bases between the two ends. This CDR3 has 14 residues. Germline values: CDR1 MNHEY, CDR2 SVGAGI.

J is TRBJ1-4 and V is TRBV9, with D perhaps matching TRBD1 (6 bases). CDR1 and CDR2 (germline): SGDLS, YYNGEE. Trimming removed 0 bases from V and 5 bases from J, with 11 bases in between. The CDR3 loop spans 15 amino acids. CDR3 sequence reads: CASSVEGQINEKLFF. As DNA, the CDR3 is TGTGCCAGCAGCGTAGAAGGACAGATAAATGAAAAACTGTTTTTT.

This chain connects TRBV28 to TRBJ1-1; TRBD1 might be the D (6 bases). Germline-derived CDR1 and CDR2 are MDHEN and SYDVKM. This CDR3 is 14 amino acids long. The V gene lost 3 bases and the J gene lost 0 bases, with 8 bases spanning the gap. The CDR3 here is CASSFTGMNTEAFF. In DNA, the CDR3 is TGTGCCAGCAGTTTTACAGGGATGAACACTGAAGCTTTCTTT.